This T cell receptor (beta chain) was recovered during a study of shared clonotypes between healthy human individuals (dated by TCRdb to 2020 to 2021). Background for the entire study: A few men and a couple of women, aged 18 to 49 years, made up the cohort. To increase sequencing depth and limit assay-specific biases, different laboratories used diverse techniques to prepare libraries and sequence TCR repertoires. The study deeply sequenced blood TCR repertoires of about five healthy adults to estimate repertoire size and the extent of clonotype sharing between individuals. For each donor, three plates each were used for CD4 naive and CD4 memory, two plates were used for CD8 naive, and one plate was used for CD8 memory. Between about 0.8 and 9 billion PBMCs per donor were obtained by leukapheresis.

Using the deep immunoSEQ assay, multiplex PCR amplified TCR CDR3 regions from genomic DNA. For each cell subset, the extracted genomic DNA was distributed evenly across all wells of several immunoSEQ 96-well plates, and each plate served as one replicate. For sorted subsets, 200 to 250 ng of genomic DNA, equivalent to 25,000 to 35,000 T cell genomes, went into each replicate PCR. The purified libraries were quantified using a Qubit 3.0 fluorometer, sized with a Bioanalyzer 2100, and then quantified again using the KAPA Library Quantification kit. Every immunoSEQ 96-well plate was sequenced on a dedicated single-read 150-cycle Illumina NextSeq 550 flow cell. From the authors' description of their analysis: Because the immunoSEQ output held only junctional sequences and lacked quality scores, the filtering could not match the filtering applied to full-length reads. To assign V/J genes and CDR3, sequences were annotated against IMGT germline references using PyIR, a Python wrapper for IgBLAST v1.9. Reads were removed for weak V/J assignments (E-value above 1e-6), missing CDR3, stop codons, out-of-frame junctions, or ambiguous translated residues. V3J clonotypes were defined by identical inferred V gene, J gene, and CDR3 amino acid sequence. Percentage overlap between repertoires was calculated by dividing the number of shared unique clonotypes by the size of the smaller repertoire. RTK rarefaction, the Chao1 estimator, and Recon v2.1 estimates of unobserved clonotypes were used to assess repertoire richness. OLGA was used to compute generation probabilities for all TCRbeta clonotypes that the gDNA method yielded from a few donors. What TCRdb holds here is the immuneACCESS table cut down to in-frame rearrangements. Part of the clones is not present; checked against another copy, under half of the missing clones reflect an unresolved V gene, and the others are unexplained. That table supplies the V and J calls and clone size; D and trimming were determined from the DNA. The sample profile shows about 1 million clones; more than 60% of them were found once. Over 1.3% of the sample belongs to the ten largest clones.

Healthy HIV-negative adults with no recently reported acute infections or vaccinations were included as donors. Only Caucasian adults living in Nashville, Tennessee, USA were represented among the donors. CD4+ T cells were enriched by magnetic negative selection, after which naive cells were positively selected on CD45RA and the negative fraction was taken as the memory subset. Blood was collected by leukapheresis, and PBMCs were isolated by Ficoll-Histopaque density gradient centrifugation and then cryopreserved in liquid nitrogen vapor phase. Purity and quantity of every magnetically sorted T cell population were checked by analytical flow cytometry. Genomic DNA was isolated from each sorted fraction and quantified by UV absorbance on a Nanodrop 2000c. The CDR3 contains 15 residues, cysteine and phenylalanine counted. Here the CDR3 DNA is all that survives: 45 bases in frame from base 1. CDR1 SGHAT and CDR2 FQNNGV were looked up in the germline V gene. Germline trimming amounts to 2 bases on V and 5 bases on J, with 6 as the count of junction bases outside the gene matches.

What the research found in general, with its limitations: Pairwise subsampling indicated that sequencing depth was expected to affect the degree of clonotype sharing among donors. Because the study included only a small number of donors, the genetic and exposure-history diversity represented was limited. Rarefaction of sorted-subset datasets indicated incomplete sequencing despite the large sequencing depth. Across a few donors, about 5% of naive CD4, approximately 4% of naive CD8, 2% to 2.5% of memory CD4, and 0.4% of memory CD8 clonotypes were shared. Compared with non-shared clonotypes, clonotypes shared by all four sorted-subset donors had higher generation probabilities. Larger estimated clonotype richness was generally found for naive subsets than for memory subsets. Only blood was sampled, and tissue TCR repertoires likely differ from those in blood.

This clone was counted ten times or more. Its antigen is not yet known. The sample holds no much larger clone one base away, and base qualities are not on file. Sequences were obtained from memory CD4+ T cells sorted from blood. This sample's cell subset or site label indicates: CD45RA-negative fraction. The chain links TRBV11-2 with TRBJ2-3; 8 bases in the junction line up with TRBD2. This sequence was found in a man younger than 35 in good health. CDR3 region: CASSLKGLVGDTQYF. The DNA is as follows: TGTGCCAGCAGCTTAAAGGGACTAGTTGGAGATACGCAGTATTTT.